These T cell receptor beta chains were read from a single sample in a study of cytomegalovirus exposure and HLA in healthy donors. Clones were sequenced by immunoSEQ multiplex PCR, and TCRdb holds only the in-frame ones, with some missing. Of 150,000 to 200,000 clones listed, 9.5% are singletons. The sequencing input was PBMCs. These receptors were taken from a woman under 40 in good health and CMV-seropositive. CDR3s include the opening cysteine and the closing phenylalanine or tryptophan. A D gene is named only where the DNA matches it firmly. Where a row states a size, it is once, few, many or the class of an expanded clone; other rows omit it.

clone_size | j_call | d_call | v_call | cdr3_nt | cdr3_aa
NA | TRBJ2-7 | TRBD2 | TRBV5-6 | TGTGCCAGCAGCTGGGGACTAGCGGCTCGTGGTTACGAGCAGTACTTC | CASSWGLAARGYEQYF
NA | TRBJ1-5 | TRBD1 | TRBV9 | TGTGCCAGCAGTCCTACAGGGGGCGGTCAGCCCCAGCATTTT | CASSPTGGGQPQHF
NA | TRBJ2-2 | NA | TRBV7-3 | TGTGCCAGCAGCTTGGGCCAGGAGAACACCGGGGAGCTGTTTTTT | CASSLGQENTGELFF
NA | TRBJ1-2 | NA | TRBV5-1 | TGCGCCAGCAGCTCGGCCGGGAGCTATGGCTACACCTTC | CASSSAGSYGYTF
NA | TRBJ1-5 | TRBD1 | TRBV9 | TGTGCCAGCAGCCCTACGGACAGGGTATCTCAGCCCCAGCATTTT | CASSPTDRVSQPQHF
few | TRBJ2-1 | TRBD2 | TRBV5-4 | TGTGCCAGCAGCTTTTGGCTAGCGGGAAAGGATGAGCAGTTCTTC | CASSFWLAGKDEQFF
NA | TRBJ1-1 | NA | TRBV6-1 | TGTGCCAGCAGTGAAGGTCAGGGGTTAGGGAACACTGAAGCTTTCTTT | CASSEGQGLGNTEAFF
NA | TRBJ2-2 | NA | TRBV5-1 | TGCGCCAGCAGCTTGGCGGGAAAGTCCGGGGAGCTGTTTTTT | CASSLAGKSGELFF
few | TRBJ1-3 | NA | TRBV6-1 | TGTGCCAGCAGCGAAAATCACTCAAGCTCTGGAAACACCATATATTTT | CASSENHSSSGNTIYF
few | TRBJ2-2 | TRBD2 | TRBV5-1 | TGCGCCAGCAGCTTGGAAGCGGGAGAATGGATCGGGGAGCTGTTTTTT | CASSLEAGEWIGELFF
few | TRBJ2-7 | NA | TRBV5-1 | TGCGCCAGCAGCTTGGGGGGGGACCGCCTGTACGAGCAGTACTTC | CASSLGGDRLYEQYF
NA | TRBJ1-5 | NA | TRBV19 | TGTGCCAGTAGTACCTTCGGGCAGCCCCAGCATTTT | CASSTFGQPQHF
NA | TRBJ1-5 | NA | TRBV4-1 | TGCGCCAGCAGCCAAGAAAGGGGCCCCGGCGGCAATCAGCCCCAGCATTTT | CASSQERGPGGNQPQHF
few | TRBJ1-5 | NA | TRBV10-3 | TGTGCCATCAGTGAGTCTGGACAGATGAATCAGCCCCAGCATTTT | CAISESGQMNQPQHF
few | TRBJ1-2 | NA | TRBV13 | TGTGCCAGCAGCTCCAGCGGGGAGGAGGCCAGCTATGGCTACACCTTC | CASSSSGEEASYGYTF
NA | TRBJ2-1 | TRBD2 | TRBV7-9 | TGTGCCAGCAGCTTACAGCGGGAGAGGTACAATGAGCAGTTCTTC | CASSLQRERYNEQFF
NA | TRBJ2-3 | NA | TRBV10-2 | TGCGCCAGCAGTGGTCCCTATCAGGTGAATAGTACAGATACGCAGTATTTT | CASSGPYQVNSTDTQYF
few | TRBJ2-7 | TRBD2 | TRBV5-6 | TGTGCCAGCAGCTTGGGAGCGGGAGTAAATTCCGAGCAGTACTTC | CASSLGAGVNSEQYF
few | TRBJ2-7 | TRBD1 | TRBV7-8 | TGTGCCAGCAGCCTAGGGACAGGGGGCGTCTACGAGCAGTACTTC | CASSLGTGGVYEQYF
NA | TRBJ1-5 | TRBD1 | TRBV6-5 | TGTGCCAGCAGAAGACAGGGATTTGGCAATCAGCCCCAGCATTTT | CASRRQGFGNQPQHF
NA | TRBJ2-2 | TRBD2 | TRBV2 | TGTGCCAGCACTGTCGGGGGGAGGGAGCTGTTTTTT | CASTVGGRELFF
NA | TRBJ2-5 | NA | TRBV5-1 | TGCGCCAGCAGCGATACAGGTGGAGAGACCCAGTACTTC | CASSDTGGETQYF
NA | TRBJ2-5 | NA | TRBV30 | TGTGCCTGGAGTGTGGGGGGAGAGGGAGAAGAGACCCAGTACTTC | CAWSVGGEGEETQYF
few | TRBJ2-2 | NA | TRBV4-1 | TGCGCCAGCAGCCAAAGGAGGGTAAACACCGGGGAGCTGTTTTTT | CASSQRRVNTGELFF
NA | TRBJ2-5 | NA | TRBV29-1 | TGCAGCGTTGTGGGGTCGGGGGAGACCCAGTACTTC | CSVVGSGETQYF
NA | TRBJ2-5 | NA | TRBV6-5 | TGTGCCAGCACCAAAGAGGTGGGCGGGGTGGAGACCCAGTACTTC | CASTKEVGGVETQYF
NA | TRBJ2-3 | TRBD2 | TRBV6-4 | TGTGCCAGCAGTGACTCGGTGGGAGGGCGTGCAGATACGCAGTATTTT | CASSDSVGGRADTQYF
once | TRBJ2-1 | TRBD2 | TRBV9 | TGTGCCAGCAGCGTAGCAACTAGCGGGAACAATGAGCAGTTCTTC | CASSVATSGNNEQFF
NA | TRBJ2-6 | NA | TRBV5-1 | TGCGCCAGCAGCTTGGGTTCAGGAAGGCTCTCTGGGGCCAACGTCCTGACTTTC | CASSLGSGRLSGANVLTF
NA | TRBJ2-3 | NA | TRBV27 | TGTGCCAGCTTTCGGGCAGGGGCGAAAGATACGCAGTATTTT | CASFRAGAKDTQYF
NA | TRBJ1-4 | NA | TRBV12-5 | TGTGCTAGTGCCAACCGCGGGGGACGAAATGAAAAACTGTTTTTT | CASANRGGRNEKLFF
NA | TRBJ1-3 | NA | TRBV19 | TGTGCCAGTAGTATAGCACCAACGAGGAACACCATATATTTT | CASSIAPTRNTIYF
few | TRBJ1-1 | TRBD1 | TRBV2 | TGTGCCAGCAGACAGGGGAACTCGTGGACTGAAGCTTTCTTT | CASRQGNSWTEAFF
NA | TRBJ1-2 | TRBD1 | TRBV5-1 | TGCGCCAGCAGCTTGACAGGGGACTATGGCTACACCTTC | CASSLTGDYGYTF
NA | TRBJ2-5 | TRBD2 | TRBV9 | TGTGCCAGCAGCGTAGGGGGGGGAGTAGCTGGTGAGACCCAGTACTTC | CASSVGGGVAGETQYF
NA | TRBJ2-1 | TRBD2 | TRBV11-2 | TGTGCCAGCAGCTGGGGGACTAGCGGTAATGAGCAGTTCTTC | CASSWGTSGNEQFF
few | TRBJ1-4 | NA | TRBV4-1 | TGCGCCAGCAGTCAGGTTGCAGCTAATGAAAAACTGTTTTTT | CASSQVAANEKLFF
NA | TRBJ2-1 | TRBD1 | TRBV18 | TGTGCCAGCTCCCTAGGGACAGGAGGCTACAATGAGCAGTTCTTC | CASSLGTGGYNEQFF
NA | TRBJ1-1 | TRBD1 | TRBV6-4 | TGTGCCAGCAGTGACCAAACAGGGGGTAAGAAAGCTTTCTTT | CASSDQTGGKKAFF
NA | TRBJ2-3 | NA | TRBV7-9 | TGTGCCAGCAGCCGGACTCGTTCCCCGGATACGCAGTATTTT | CASSRTRSPDTQYF
NA | TRBJ2-1 | NA | TRBV6-4 | TGTGCCAGCAGTGACGGGGGGTCCTACAATGAGCAGTTCTTC | CASSDGGSYNEQFF
NA | TRBJ2-3 | TRBD2 | TRBV12-5 | TGTGCTAGTGAACCACCTGAGCGGGAGGGCCACCTCAGCACAGATACGCAGTATTTT | CASEPPEREGHLSTDTQYF
once | TRBJ1-6 | NA | TRBV6-5 | TGTGCCAGCAGTTACGACAGGTGGAATAATTCACCCCTCCACTTT | CASSYDRWNNSPLHF
NA | TRBJ1-3 | NA | TRBV7-6 | TGTGCCAGCAGCTTAGCGACATCAAAGGGAGGATTTAACACCATATATTTT | CASSLATSKGGFNTIYF
NA | TRBJ1-1 | TRBD1 | TRBV5-1 | TGCGCCAGCAGACAGGGACAGGACACTGAAGCTTTCTTT | CASRQGQDTEAFF
few | TRBJ1-1 | TRBD1 | TRBV27 | TGTGCCAGCAGTTTTGACAGGGAAGTGACAGAAGCTTTCTTT | CASSFDREVTEAFF
NA | TRBJ2-1 | TRBD2 | TRBV7-2 | TGTGCCAGCAGCTTAATGACTAGCGGGGCTCAGGGGGAGCAGTTCTTC | CASSLMTSGAQGEQFF
NA | TRBJ2-7 | NA | TRBV7-2 | TGTGCCGGGCAGTTTCCCTCCTACGAGCAGTACTTC | CAGQFPSYEQYF
NA | TRBJ1-2 | NA | TRBV14 | TGTGCCAGCAGCCAAGTTGGGCAGATCTATGGCTACACCTTC | CASSQVGQIYGYTF
NA | TRBJ1-3 | NA | TRBV15 | TGTGCCACCAGCAGAGATCTGGACAGATCTGGAAACACCATATATTTT | CATSRDLDRSGNTIYF
NA | TRBJ2-1 | NA | TRBV20-1 | TGCAGTGCAAAGCGGTTAGAGCAGTTCTTC | CSAKRLEQFF
NA | TRBJ1-5 | TRBD1 | TRBV9 | TGTGCCAGCAGCACAGGGGGCGGGCAGCCCCAGCATTTT | CASSTGGGQPQHF
NA | TRBJ2-7 | NA | TRBV19 | TGTGCCAGTGGGGCGGGACTGTCCTACGAGCAGTACTTC | CASGAGLSYEQYF
NA | TRBJ2-3 | TRBD2 | TRBV5-1 | TGCGCCAGCTGTCTTAGGACTAGTGGATCAGATACGCAGTATTTT | CASCLRTSGSDTQYF